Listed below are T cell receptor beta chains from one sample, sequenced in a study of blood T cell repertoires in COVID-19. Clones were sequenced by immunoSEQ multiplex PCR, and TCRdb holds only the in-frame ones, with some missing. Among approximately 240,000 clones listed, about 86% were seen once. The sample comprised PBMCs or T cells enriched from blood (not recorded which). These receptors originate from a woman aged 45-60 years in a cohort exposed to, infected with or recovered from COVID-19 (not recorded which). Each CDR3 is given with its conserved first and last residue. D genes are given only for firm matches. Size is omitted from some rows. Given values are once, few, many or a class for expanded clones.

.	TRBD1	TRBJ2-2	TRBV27	CASTPGTDTGELFF	TGTGCCAGCACCCCCGGGACAGACACCGGGGAGCTGTTTTTT
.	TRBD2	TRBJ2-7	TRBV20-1	CSASVGRGSSYEQYF	TGCAGTGCTAGTGTCGGGCGGGGGTCATCCTACGAGCAGTACTTC
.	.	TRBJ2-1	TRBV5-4	CASSHTFGVSDEQFF	TGTGCCAGCAGTCATACATTCGGGGTCAGCGATGAGCAGTTCTTC
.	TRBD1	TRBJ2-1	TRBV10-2	CASSEKGRGLYNEQFF	TGCGCCAGCAGTGAGAAGGGCAGGGGGCTTTACAATGAGCAGTTCTTC
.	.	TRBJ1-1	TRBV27	CASSLSRVNTEAFF	TGTGCCAGCAGTTTATCCCGGGTGAACACTGAAGCTTTCTTT
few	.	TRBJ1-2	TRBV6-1	CASSDGQGFNYGYTF	TGTGCCAGCAGTGACGGGCAGGGATTCAACTATGGCTACACCTTC
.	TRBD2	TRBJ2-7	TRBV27	CASRRLAGNLYEQYF	TGTGCCAGCAGACGGCTAGCGGGGAACCTCTACGAGCAGTACTTC
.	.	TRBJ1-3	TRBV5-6	CASSSGLSGNTIYF	TGTGCCAGCAGCTCGGGGTTATCTGGAAACACCATATATTTT
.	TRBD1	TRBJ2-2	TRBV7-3	CASRATGVTGELFF	TGTGCCAGCAGGGCCACAGGGGTCACCGGGGAGCTGTTTTTT
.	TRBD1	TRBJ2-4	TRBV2	CASTLTGGQGRGKNIQYF	TGTGCCAGCACCCTCACCGGGGGACAGGGGAGGGGCAAAAACATTCAGTACTTC